This entry lists 26 T cell receptor beta chains sequenced from one sample in a study of T cell responses to AZD1222 COVID-19 vaccine. Profiled with immunoSEQ multiplex PCR; TCRdb holds only in-frame clones, not every one. The sample has 100,000 to 150,000 clones, around 80% seen once. The sequences come from peripheral blood, collected 28 days after the second AZD1222 dose. These receptors were obtained from an adult who received the AZD1222 COVID-19 vaccine.

The rearrangement links TRBV9 to TRBJ2-7; a possible D gene is TRBD1 (6 bases). CDR3 length: 14 residues. Germline CDR1 SGDLS, CDR2 YYNGEE. V gave up 0 bases and J gave up 7 bases, with 14 bases separating them. The CDR3 protein is CASSVDPGAREQYF. The CDR3 DNA reads as TGTGCCAGCAGCGTAGATCCAGGGGCGAGGGAGCAGTACTTC.

The chain recombines TRBV10-2 with TRBJ1-1; perhaps TRBD1 as D (5 bases). Germline-derived CDR1 and CDR2 are WSHSY and SAAADI. The CDR3 contains 14 residues. The V gene lost 2 bases and the J gene lost 8 bases, with 15 bases spanning the gap. The CDR3 reads CASSEQLGAVEAFF. Here the CDR3 DNA reads TGCGCCAGCAGTGAGCAGTTAGGGGCAGTGGAAGCTTTCTTT.

This clone has a handful of counts. The chain is built from TRBV3-1 (or the pseudogene TRBV3-2) and TRBJ2-7, with D possibly matching TRBD1 (7 bases). The CDR3 has 14 amino acids. The germline V gene has CDR1 LGHDT and CDR2 YNNKEL (reference sequence). The ends were cut back, 5 bases at V and 4 bases at J, with 15 bases in the middle. DNA for the CDR3: TGTGCCAGCAGCTCTCGACAGGGAGGATACGAGCAGTACTTC. Protein: CASSSRQGGYEQYF.

The J gene is TRBJ1-2, the V gene TRBV19; D gene ambiguous. Per germline, CDR1 LNHDA and CDR2 SQIVND (reference sequence). This CDR3 comprises 14 residues. Trimming cost V 7 bases and J 8 bases, with 20 bases left between them. The CDR3 DNA follows: TGTGCCAGTAACCAAACGGCCCCGTTGCGGGGCTACACCTTC. Its protein product is CASNQTAPLRGYTF.

This chain joins TRBV5-6 and TRBJ2-1; D unresolved. CDR1 is SGHDT and CDR2 is YYEEEE in the germline V gene. Trimming cost V 7 bases and J 5 bases, with 13 bases left between them. This CDR3 region has 13 residues. CDR3 protein: CASLPGPNNEQFF. CDR3 nucleotides: TGTGCCAGCCTTCCCGGACCGAACAATGAGCAGTTCTTC.

The chain uses TRBV19 and TRBJ1-5, with 7 nucleotides matching TRBD1. This CDR3 region has 17 residues. Losses at the gene ends were 3 bases for V and 5 bases for J; bases not matched to a gene: 13. Germline lookup yields CDR1 LNHDA and CDR2 SQIVND (reference sequence). CDR3 bases: TGTGCCAGTAGTATCGGCCTGGGACAGTCGGTGGATCAGCCCCAGCATTTT. This translates into CASSIGLGQSVDQPQHF.

J is TRBJ1-5 and V is TRBV9; 12 positions match TRBD1. Germline V gene sequence: CDR1 SGDLS, CDR2 YYNGEE. The CDR3 totals 17 residues. The ends lost 4 bases at V and 7 bases at J; junction bases unmatched: 12. CDR3 loop: CASSSGPGQGAGQPQHF. The DNA for the CDR3 is TGTGCCAGCAGCTCCGGGCCGGGACAGGGGGCCGGCCAGCCCCAGCATTTT.

This rearrangement joins TRBV7-6 to TRBJ2-7; TRBD2 matches 9 bases. The CDR3 runs 17 residues. Trimming at V came to 1 base and at J to 1 base, leaving 8 bases not matched to a gene. Germline V lookup: CDR1 SGHVS, CDR2 FNYEAQ. CDR3 nucleotides: TGTGCCAGCAGCTTAGTAGGGATAGCGGGGGCGTCCTACGAGCAGTACTTC. As protein: CASSLVGIAGASYEQYF. Using reference TRBV7-6 and TRBJ2-7 for the parts outside the CDR3, the full variable domain is GAGVSQSPRYKVTKRGQDVALRCDPISGHVSLYWYRQALGQGPEFLTYFNYEAQQDKSGLPNDRFSAERPEGSISTLTIQRTEQRDSAMYRCASSLVGIAGASYEQYFGPGTRLTVT.

In this sample, this clone turned up once. The CDR3 protein is CASNHGRNQPQHF. CDR3 bases: TGTGCCAGCAACCATGGTAGGAATCAGCCCCAGCATTTT. This chain joins TRBV5-8 and TRBJ1-5; D gene uncertain. CDR3 length: 13 amino acids. In germline, CDR1 is SGHTS, CDR2 YDEGEE. V lost 6 bases and J 4 bases, leaving 11 bases between the germline ends.

This clone was seen a handful of times. This chain connects TRBV7-9 to TRBJ2-5; D ambiguous. V lost 0 bases and J 0 bases, leaving 5 bases between the germline ends. The germline gives CDR1 SEHNR, CDR2 FQNEAQ (reference sequence). There are 14 residues in the CDR3. The CDR3 coding sequence is TGTGCCAGCAGCTTAGCTGGGTACCAAGAGACCCAGTACTTC. It specifies CASSLAGYQETQYF.

The rearrangement joins TRBV5-1 to TRBJ1-1; D might be TRBD1 (5 bases). This CDR3 contains 15 residues. Between the trimmed V and J ends, which lost 4 bases and 6 bases, there was a span of 19 bases. In germline, CDR1 is SGHRS, CDR2 YFSETQ. The CDR3 nucleotides are TGCGCCAGCAGCCCGTCCCTAACACGGGGGTCTGAAGCTTTCTTT. It specifies CASSPSLTRGSEAFF.

The chain links TRBV10-1 to TRBJ2-7; D call uncertain. V dropped 2 bases and J dropped 6 bases, with 14 bases sitting between them. This CDR3 comprises 14 residues. The germline V gene has CDR1 WNHNN and CDR2 SYGVQD (reference sequence). CDR3 bases: TGCGCCAGCAGTGAGAACCGAAACAGTGGCGAGCAGTACTTC. Translating gives CASSENRNSGEQYF.

This clone was found once. In DNA, the CDR3 is TGTGCCTGGAGTCCCAGGGGGCTTAATCAGCCCCAGCATTTT. Encoded protein: CAWSPRGLNQPQHF. This chain joins TRBV30 and TRBJ1-5, with 8 positions matching TRBD1. The CDR3 contains 14 residues. Unmatched junction bases numbered 4, after V lost 2 bases and J lost 4 bases. Germline V gene data show CDR1 as GTSNPN and CDR2 as SVGIG (reference sequence). The full variable domain, in which reference TRBV30 and TRBJ1-5 provide the parts outside the CDR3, is SQTIHQWPATLVQPVGSPLSLECTVEGTSNPNLYWYRQAAGRGLQLLFYSVGIGQISSEVPQNLSASRPQDRQFILSSKKLLLSDSGFYLCAWSPRGLNQPQHFGDGTRLSIL.

For the CDR3, the DNA is TGTGCCAGCAGTGTTGGCCCCGGGTATGGCTACACCTTC. Protein sequence: CASSVGPGYGYTF. The V call is TRBV6-4, the J call TRBJ1-2, with D unresolved. The CDR3 covers 13 residues. Trimming took off 4 bases at V and 5 bases at J, with 11 bases between the two ends. Per germline, CDR1 MRHNA and CDR2 SNTAGT.

This clone was observed a few times. The rearrangement joins TRBV14 to TRBJ1-4, with D maybe TRBD1 (6 bases). The germline V gene encodes CDR1 SGHDN and CDR2 FVKESK. V gave up 4 bases and J gave up 3 bases, with 12 bases separating them. There are 15 residues in the CDR3. CDR3: CASSLGQQANEKLFF. CDR3 in DNA: TGTGCCAGCAGCCTTGGACAGCAGGCTAATGAAAAACTGTTTTTT.

The V call is TRBV29-1, the J call TRBJ2-7, with 8 bases aligning to TRBD2. Germline trimming cut 4 bases from V and 4 bases from J; bases unmatched to any gene: 3. Germline-derived CDR1 and CDR2 are SQVTM and ANQGSEA. The CDR3 totals 12 residues. The CDR3 coding sequence is TGCAGCGTTGGAGGACTAGCTTACGAGCAGTACTTC. This gives the protein CSVGGLAYEQYF.

This clone has only one observation. The chain is built from TRBV9 and TRBJ1-4, with 7 bases identical to TRBD1. In germline, CDR1 is SGDLS, CDR2 YYNGEE. The junction had 3 bases not matched to a gene; V was cut back by 0 bases and J by 7 bases. This CDR3 is built from 14 residues. The CDR3 protein is CASSVGQGGEKLFF. CDR3 sequence (DNA): TGTGCCAGCAGCGTAGGACAGGGAGGTGAAAAACTGTTTTTT.

On this clone: One junction end disagrees with the germline gene, perhaps due to a read error. The J gene is TRBJ2-1, the V gene TRBV27; D gene unclear. Germline CDR1 is MNHEY and CDR2 is SMNVEV (reference sequence). The CDR3 runs to 14 residues. The CDR3 sequence: CATSEDGFPNEQFF. Here the CDR3 DNA reads TGTGCCACCAGTGAGGACGGGTTTCCCAATGAGCAGTTCTTC.

The rearrangement uses TRBV7-2 and TRBJ1-1; D is unresolved. V lost 5 bases to trimming and J lost 0 bases, with 10 bases between them. Per the germline V gene, CDR1 is SGHTA and CDR2 is FQGNSA. CDR3 length: 14 residues. The CDR3 bases are TGTGCCAGCAGCCCCTCGGCGATGAACACTGAAGCTTTCTTT. It codes for CASSPSAMNTEAFF.

The chain is built from TRBV14 and TRBJ1-1, with D perhaps TRBD1 (6 bases). Per germline, CDR1 SGHDN and CDR2 FVKESK. The CDR3 has 19 residues. With 2 bases removed from V and 0 bases from J, the gap between germline ends came to 22 bases. CDR3 nucleotide sequence: TGTGCCAGCAGCCAACGACCGAGGCCAGGGGCGCCCCTGAACACTGAAGCTTTCTTT. Translation: CASSQRPRPGAPLNTEAFF. The variable domain in full, with the rest retrieved from reference TRBV14 and TRBJ1-1, is EAGVTQFPSHSVIEKGQTVTLRCDPISGHDNLYWYRRVMGKEIKFLLHFVKESKQDESGMPNNRFLAERTGGTYSTLKVQPAELEDSGVYFCASSQRPRPGAPLNTEAFFGQGTRLTVV.

The rearrangement joins TRBV7-8 to TRBJ1-5; tentatively, D is TRBD1 (5 bases). V shed 5 bases and J shed 4 bases, with 18 bases lying between them. The CDR3 covers 16 residues. Germline CDR1 reads SGHVS; CDR2 reads FQNEAQ. CDR3 in DNA: TGTGCCAGCAGCCCAAAGTCCAGGGCGGCTAATCAGCCCCAGCATTTT. It codes for CASSPKSRAANQPQHF.

The chain employs TRBV7-2 and TRBJ2-7; no firm D call. Germline V CDR1 and CDR2: SGHTA, FQGNSA. V dropped 6 bases and J dropped 4 bases, with 10 bases sitting between them. This CDR3 region has 12 residues. CDR3 in DNA: TGTGCCAGCAGTTTCGGGCCTTACGAGCAGTACTTC. Translating it yields CASSFGPYEQYF. The full variable domain, its missing parts supplied by reference TRBV7-2 and TRBJ2-7, is GAGVSQSPSNKVTEKGKDVELRCDPISGHTALYWYRQSLGQGLEFLIYFQGNSAPDKSGLPSDRFSAERTGGSVSTLTIQRTQQEDSAVYLCASSFGPYEQYFGPGTRLTVT.

This chain connects TRBV19 to TRBJ2-1; D uncertain. Trimming pared 6 bases from V and 4 bases from J, leaving 13 bases between. The CDR3 has 14 residues. Per germline, CDR1 LNHDA and CDR2 SQIVND (reference sequence). As DNA, the CDR3 is TGTGCCAGTAGAGGCGGCTTACTTTACAATGAGCAGTTCTTC. Amino acids: CASRGGLLYNEQFF. Together with reference TRBV19 and TRBJ2-1, the CDR3 gives the full variable domain: DGGITQSPKYLFRKEGQNVTLSCEQNLNHDAMYWYRQDPGQGLRLIYYSQIVNDFQKGDIAEGYSVSREKKESFPLTVTSAQKNPTAFYLCASRGGLLYNEQFFGPGTRLTVL.

This chain links TRBV18 with TRBJ1-1, with D hard to call. V was trimmed by 6 bases and J by 0 bases, leaving 11 bases between them. The CDR3 runs 14 residues. CDR1 and CDR2 from the germline V gene are KGHSH and LQKENI. CDR3 in amino acids: CASSREAVNTEAFF. CDR3 bases: TGTGCCAGCTCGCGGGAGGCGGTGAACACTGAAGCTTTCTTT.

J is TRBJ1-4 and V is TRBV28, with 8 bases fitting TRBD1. After removal of 4 bases from V and 6 bases from J, the junction contained 7 bases not matched to a gene. The CDR3 length is 15 residues. The germline CDR1 and CDR2 sequences are MDHEN and SYDVKM. The CDR3 region has the DNA TGTGCCAGCAGTTCCCGCAGGGGGCGCGATGAAAAACTGTTTTTT. It codes for CASSSRRGRDEKLFF.

The V call is TRBV5-1, the J call TRBJ2-2; TRBD1 aligns across 11 bases. V was clipped by 5 bases and J by 7 bases; unmatched bases: 7. The germline CDR1 and CDR2 sequences are SGHRS and YFSETQ. CDR3 length: 15 amino acids. The CDR3 loop reads CASSWTGGEFGELFF. Written as DNA, the CDR3 is TGCGCCAGCAGTTGGACAGGGGGCGAGTTCGGGGAGCTGTTTTTT.